The 32 T cell receptor beta chains in this list originate from one sample, sequenced in a study of T cells after posttransplantation cyclophosphamide. Only in-frame clones appear in the TCRdb table, and some are missing; sequencing was by immunoSEQ multiplex PCR. The table records tens of thousands of clones, around 83% of them present only once. The sample taken for sequencing was PBMCs. These receptors were collected from a man aged 25-40 years with a blood cancer, CMV-positive, and with a related stem cell donor.

The genes are TRBV30 and TRBJ1-5; 7 nucleotides agree with TRBD1. The V and J ends lost 0 bases and 0 bases, in that order; junction bases with no gene match: 8. CDR1 and CDR2 from the germline V gene are GTSNPN and SVGIG (reference sequence). CDR3 length: 17 amino acids. The CDR3 region is CAWSVADRMYSNQPQHF. For the CDR3, the DNA is TGTGCCTGGAGTGTGGCGGACAGGATGTATAGCAATCAGCCCCAGCATTTT.

The genes are TRBV27 and TRBJ2-3, with 7 bases identical to TRBD2. The J segment lost 0 bases and the V segment lost 5 bases, leaving 5 bases of the junction unmatched. The CDR3 contains 15 residues. The germline V gene has CDR1 MNHEY and CDR2 SMNVEV (reference sequence). This CDR3 is CASSVSGLSTDTQYF. CDR3 bases: TGTGCCAGCAGTGTCTCGGGACTAAGCACAGATACGCAGTATTTT.

The chain is built from TRBV5-4 and TRBJ1-1; tentatively, D is TRBD1 (6 bases). With 1 base removed from V and 0 bases from J, the gap between germline ends came to 13 bases. Per the germline V gene, CDR1 is SGHNT and CDR2 is YYREEE (reference sequence). This CDR3 is 16 amino acids long. CDR3 DNA: TGTGCCAGCAGCTTGCCCCCGACAGGTCTGAACACTGAAGCTTTCTTT. Its protein is CASSLPPTGLNTEAFF.

The chain links TRBV18 to TRBJ2-3; no clear D. The germline V gene encodes CDR1 KGHSH and CDR2 LQKENI. Trimming cost V 2 bases and J 2 bases, with 11 bases left between them. The CDR3 has 15 amino acids. CDR3 DNA sequence: TGTGCCAGCTCACCAATGGGCTTAGACACAGATACGCAGTATTTT. Amino acids: CASSPMGLDTDTQYF.

The CDR3 bases are TGTGCCAGCAGCTTAGGACAGGGCCCCGGGGAGCTGTTTTTT. This encodes CASSLGQGPGELFF. The chain uses TRBV11-2 and TRBJ2-2; 7 bases fit TRBD1. Germline V gene data show CDR1 as SGHAT and CDR2 as FQNNGV. Unmatched junction bases numbered 2, after V lost 1 base and J lost 6 bases. The CDR3 loop spans 14 amino acids.

The gene calls are TRBV18 and TRBJ2-5; maybe TRBD1 (5 bases). The V gene's germline CDR1 is KGHSH and CDR2 LQKENI. The CDR3 consists of 11 residues. V lost 4 bases to trimming and J lost 5 bases, with 5 bases between them. The chain's CDR3 is CASSRQETQYF. CDR3 DNA: TGTGCCAGCTCACGACAGGAGACCCAGTACTTC. The entire variable domain, with the rest obtained from reference TRBV18 and TRBJ2-5, is as follows: NAGVMQNPRHLVRRRGQEARLRCSPMKGHSHVYWYRQLPEEGLKFMVYLQKENIIDESGMPKERFSAEFPKEGPSILRIQQVVRGDSAAYFCASSRQETQYFGPGTRLLVL.

This clone was picked up a small number of times. This chain links TRBV9 with TRBJ2-2; TRBD1 might be the D (5 bases). CDR3 size: 10 residues. Trimming stripped 7 bases from V and 8 bases from J, with 6 bases between. Germline loops: CDR1 SGDLS, CDR2 YYNGEE. The CDR3: CASGAGELFF. In DNA form, the CDR3 reads TGTGCCAGCGGGGCGGGGGAGCTGTTTTTT.

The rearrangement uses TRBV29-1 and TRBJ2-7, with 7 bases lining up with TRBD2. Germline V gene data show CDR1 as SQVTM and CDR2 as ANQGSEA. The CDR3 runs to 16 residues. V shed 3 bases, J shed 2 bases, and the junction held 13 bases outside the gene matches. The CDR3 DNA is TGCAGCGTTGAGGCGGTTGGCAGCGGGATAGCCTACGAGCAGTACTTC. Its translation: CSVEAVGSGIAYEQYF.

The V gene is TRBV7-2, the J gene TRBJ1-5, with no clear D. Germline-derived CDR1 and CDR2 are SGHTA and FQGNSA. V was clipped by 1 base and J by 0 bases, with 10 bases between them. The CDR3 is 16 amino acids. CDR3 loop: CASSLVSRVSNQPQHF. The CDR3 nucleotides are TGTGCCAGCAGCTTAGTGAGTCGGGTTAGCAATCAGCCCCAGCATTTT. Full variable domain (missing parts from reference TRBV7-2 and TRBJ1-5): GAGVSQSPSNKVTEKGKDVELRCDPISGHTALYWYRQSLGQGLEFLIYFQGNSAPDKSGLPSDRFSAERTGGSVSTLTIQRTQQEDSAVYLCASSLVSRVSNQPQHFGDGTRLSIL.

The chain carries TRBV18 and TRBJ1-2; TRBD1 agrees at 10 bases. J lost 6 bases, V lost 6 bases, and 10 bases had no gene match. CDR3 length: 15 amino acids. Looked up from germline, CDR1 is KGHSH and CDR2 is LQKENI. CDR3 residues: CASSPDRGRRDGYTF. The CDR3 region has the DNA TGTGCCAGCTCGCCCGACAGGGGGCGCAGAGATGGCTACACCTTC.

The V call is TRBV15, the J call TRBJ2-6, with D perhaps TRBD1 (6 bases). Germline CDR1 is LNHNV and CDR2 is YYDKDF (reference sequence). This CDR3 contains 15 residues. The ends were cut back, 4 bases at V and 3 bases at J, with 10 bases in the middle. DNA of the CDR3: TGTGCCACCAGCACCACAGGGAATGGGGCCAACGTCCTGACTTTC. Encoded protein: CATSTTGNGANVLTF.

This chain links TRBV7-3 with TRBJ2-5, with 7 bases lining up with TRBD2. The germline V gene has CDR1 SGHTA and CDR2 FQGTGA. V lost 2 bases to trimming and J lost 5 bases; unmatched junction nucleotides: 8. CDR3 length: 15 residues. CDR3 in DNA: TGTGCCAGCAGCTTAGGACGGGAGGCGGCGGAGACCCAGTACTTC. This codes for CASSLGREAAETQYF.

The J gene is TRBJ2-1, the V gene TRBV9; tentatively, D is TRBD1 (6 bases). Germline CDR1 reads SGDLS; CDR2 reads YYNGEE. Trimming left V 0 bases short and J 7 bases short, with 11 bases between. This CDR3 is built from 14 residues. The CDR3 loop reads CASSVGVRGNEQFF. DNA of the CDR3: TGTGCCAGCAGCGTAGGTGTCAGGGGAAATGAGCAGTTCTTC.

The rearrangement links TRBV10-3 to TRBJ2-5; 7 bases match TRBD2. This CDR3 comprises 17 residues. After removal of 2 bases from V and 0 bases from J, the junction contained 9 bases not matched to a gene. CDR1 is ENHRY and CDR2 is SYGVKD in the germline V gene. CDR3 in amino acids: CAISEVELAQYQETQYF. The DNA of the CDR3 is TGTGCCATCAGTGAGGTTGAACTAGCGCAGTACCAAGAGACCCAGTACTTC.

V and J are TRBV5-4 and TRBJ1-2; D possibly corresponds to TRBD1 (5 bases). Germline V lookup: CDR1 SGHNT, CDR2 YYREEE (reference sequence). CDR3 length: 13 residues. Trimming removed 1 base at V and 8 bases at J, with 12 bases between. CDR3 sequence reads: CASSLTGAGGYTF. The CDR3 DNA reads as TGTGCCAGCAGCTTGACTGGGGCAGGGGGCTACACCTTC. Combining the CDR3 with reference TRBV5-4 and TRBJ1-2 gives the whole variable domain ETGVTQSPTHLIKTRGQQVTLRCSSQSGHNTVSWYQQALGQGPQFIFQYYREEENGRGNFPPRFSGLQFPNYSSELNVNALELDDSALYLCASSLTGAGGYTFGSGTRLTVV.

The rearrangement links TRBV29-1 to TRBJ2-3; maybe TRBD1 (6 bases). V was pared by 4 bases and J by 1 base, with 6 bases between. Germline V gene sequence: CDR1 SQVTM, CDR2 ANQGSEA. The CDR3 sequence is 12 residues long. DNA for the CDR3: TGCAGCGTTGGACAGGGCACAGATACGCAGTATTTT. Protein product: CSVGQGTDTQYF.

V gene TRBV15 combines with J gene TRBJ2-1; the D is unclear. Between the trimmed V and J ends, which lost 1 base and 6 bases, there was a span of 7 bases. Germline V gene lookup returns CDR1 LNHNV and CDR2 YYDKDF (reference sequence). The CDR3 has 13 amino acids. The CDR3: CATSRGPVNEQFF. The CDR3 bases are TGTGCCACCAGCAGAGGTCCCGTCAATGAGCAGTTCTTC.

This rearrangement joins TRBV7-3 to TRBJ2-1; 8 positions agree with TRBD2. There are 17 residues in the CDR3. Germline V lookup: CDR1 SGHTA, CDR2 FQGTGA. J gave up 6 bases and V 4 bases, and 14 bases lay outside the gene matches. CDR3 sequence (DNA): TGTGCCAGCAGCTCCCCCAAGGGGCGGGAGGAGGTCAATGAGCAGTTCTTC. Its protein is CASSSPKGREEVNEQFF.

This chain uses TRBV28 with TRBJ1-1, with a weak D call TRBD1 (6 bases). The CDR3 covers 13 residues. Germline loops: CDR1 MDHEN, CDR2 SYDVKM. Deletions cut 7 bases from V and 4 bases from J, with 13 bases between. The CDR3 is CASTLDRFTEAFF. The CDR3 nucleotides are TGTGCCAGCACCTTGGACAGATTCACTGAAGCTTTCTTT.

Ten or more counts support this clone. V is TRBV27 and J is TRBJ2-5, with no clear D. Germline assignment: CDR1 MNHEY and CDR2 SMNVEV (reference sequence). The CDR3 covers 13 residues. Trimming cost V 3 bases and J 1 base, with 6 bases left between them. The CDR3: CASSLSSQETQYF. CDR3 bases: TGTGCCAGCAGTTTGTCCAGCCAAGAGACCCAGTACTTC.

This rearrangement joins TRBV7-9 to TRBJ1-2; 8 nucleotides line up with TRBD1. CDR1 SEHNR and CDR2 FQNEAQ come from the germline V gene (reference sequence). V gave up 4 bases and J gave up 4 bases; unmatched junction bases: 2. This CDR3 has 13 amino acids. In DNA, the CDR3 is TGTGCCAGCAGCTCTACAGGGGGCTATGGCTACACCTTC. It encodes CASSSTGGYGYTF.

This clone occurred a few times. The gene calls are TRBV6-1 and TRBJ1-5, with 10 bases matching TRBD1. The ends lost 5 bases at V and 6 bases at J; junction bases unmatched: 7. CDR3 length equals 15 residues. The germline V gene has CDR1 MNHNS and CDR2 SASEGT. The CDR3 spells CASSLTGTGVQPQHF. DNA for the CDR3: TGTGCCAGCAGTCTTACCGGGACAGGGGTTCAGCCCCAGCATTTT.

The CDR3 DNA follows: TGTGCCAGCAGCCCTACCGGGGGGCTTCAGCCCCAGCATTTT. Encoded protein: CASSPTGGLQPQHF. The chain is built from TRBV7-9 and TRBJ1-5, with TRBD1 as a possible D gene (6 bases). The CDR3 totals 14 residues. Trimming shortened V by 5 bases and J by 6 bases, and 14 bases separated the two germline ends. Germline V lookup: CDR1 SEHNR, CDR2 FQNEAQ (reference sequence).

This chain joins TRBV28 and TRBJ2-2; 7 bases are a match to TRBD1. After removal of 3 bases from V and 5 bases from J, the junction contained 15 bases not matched to a gene. This CDR3 contains 18 residues. Germline CDR1 and CDR2: MDHEN and SYDVKM. CDR3 DNA: TGTGCCAGCAGTTTCTTATTCCGCACAGGGGACAAAACCGGGGAGCTGTTTTTT. It yields the protein CASSFLFRTGDKTGELFF.

The rearrangement uses TRBV19 and TRBJ2-2, with 13 positions matching TRBD2. Germline V gives CDR1 LNHDA, CDR2 SQIVND (reference sequence). The CDR3 consists of 17 residues. Trimming removed 4 bases from V and 7 bases from J; junction bases left unmatched: 9. CDR3 loop: CASSTGTSGNKGGELFF. DNA for the CDR3: TGTGCCAGTAGTACCGGGACTAGCGGGAATAAAGGCGGGGAGCTGTTTTTT.

This chain links TRBV7-2 with TRBJ1-1; D is undetermined. CDR1 is SGHTA, CDR2 FQGNSA, per germline. This CDR3 is built from 14 residues. V lost 0 bases, J lost 6 bases, and 11 bases lay in between. In DNA form, the CDR3 reads TGTGCCAGCAGCTTAGCGCGGTACGGCGCTGAAGCTTTCTTT. Encoded protein: CASSLARYGAEAFF.

This chain connects TRBV18 to TRBJ1-1, with D unresolved. Per germline, CDR1 KGHSH and CDR2 LQKENI. V lost 1 base to trimming and J lost 2 bases, with 11 bases between them. This CDR3 has 15 amino acids. CDR3 in amino acids: CASSPLTQKNTEAFF. The DNA for the CDR3 is TGTGCCAGCTCACCACTTACCCAGAAAAACACTGAAGCTTTCTTT.

Only one count was recorded for this clone. The V gene is TRBV27, the J gene TRBJ2-1, with unresolved D. CDR1 and CDR2 (germline): MNHEY, SMNVEV (reference sequence). CDR3 length: 15 amino acids. Between the trimmed V and J ends, which lost 3 bases and 5 bases, there was a span of 14 bases. As DNA, the CDR3 is TGTGCCAGCAGTTTTGGTCTACCCGTGGACAATGAGCAGTTCTTC. Translation gives CASSFGLPVDNEQFF.

This chain joins TRBV28 and TRBJ2-7; D unresolved. CDR3 length equals 11 residues. Between the trimmed V and J ends, which lost 5 bases and 4 bases, there was a span of 6 bases. Per the germline V gene, CDR1 is MDHEN and CDR2 is SYDVKM. CDR3 in DNA: TGTGCCAGCAGTACCGAGTACGAGCAGTACTTC. Amino acid sequence: CASSTEYEQYF.

The chain combines TRBV2 with TRBJ1-1; possible D gene TRBD1, 5 bases. The CDR3 is 18 amino acids. Germline lookup yields CDR1 SNHLY and CDR2 FYNNEI. The ends were cut back, 6 bases at V and 0 bases at J, with 23 bases in the middle. CDR3 loop: CASSDGLIGDHMNTEAFF. The DNA of the CDR3 is TGTGCCAGCAGCGACGGTCTAATAGGGGATCACATGAACACTGAAGCTTTCTTT.

CDR3 nucleotides: TGTGCCAGCAGTTACTCGGGGGGGTCCTATGGCTACACCTTC. Residues: CASSYSGGSYGYTF. This chain uses TRBV6-6 with TRBJ1-2, with TRBD1 as a possible D gene (5 bases). V was pared by 0 bases and J by 4 bases, with 9 bases between. Germline CDR1 is MNHNY and CDR2 is SVGAGI (reference sequence). This CDR3 contains 14 residues.

This chain links TRBV7-9 with TRBJ2-5; the match to TRBD2 covers 9 bases. With 2 bases clipped from V and 1 base from J, the junction kept 2 bases outside the gene matches. In germline, CDR1 is SEHNR, CDR2 FQNEAQ (reference sequence). There are 15 residues in the CDR3. This chain's CDR3 is CASSLRLAAQETQYF. The CDR3 region has the DNA TGTGCCAGCAGCTTAAGACTAGCGGCCCAAGAGACCCAGTACTTC.